This entry describes one TCR beta chain. Libraries of TCR beta came from iRepertoire HTBI primers plus Arm-PCR of CDR3 regions. TCRdb reprocessed the multiplex PCR reads with MiXCR, giving one entry per CDR3 protein. The data show around 480,000 distinct CDR3 sequences, 15% to 20% seen once. These data originate in a study of regulatory T cells in long-lasting Graves disease. CDR3 length equals 16 residues. The germline CDR1 and CDR2 sequences are SSHAT and FNYEAQ (reference sequence). Unmatched junction bases numbered 12, after V lost 5 bases and J lost 2 bases. Time point described: newly diagnosed GD, antithyroid drugs for less than 3 months. The TCR library used RNA extracted from PBMCs. The sample also formed part of further work on T cells in Graves' hyperthyroidism and ophthalmopathy.

This chain connects TRBV7-7 to TRBJ2-7; 7 bases are shared with TRBD2. Material: peripheral blood mononuclear cells (PBMCs), obtained at new diagnosis, from a patient treated with antithyroid drugs. The sequence came from a woman aged 40 to 65 with Graves disease. Written as DNA, the CDR3 is TGTGCCAGCAGCCCCTCCCTGGGAGCGGGGCCCTACGAGCAGTACTTC. This codes for CASSPSLGAGPYEQYF.